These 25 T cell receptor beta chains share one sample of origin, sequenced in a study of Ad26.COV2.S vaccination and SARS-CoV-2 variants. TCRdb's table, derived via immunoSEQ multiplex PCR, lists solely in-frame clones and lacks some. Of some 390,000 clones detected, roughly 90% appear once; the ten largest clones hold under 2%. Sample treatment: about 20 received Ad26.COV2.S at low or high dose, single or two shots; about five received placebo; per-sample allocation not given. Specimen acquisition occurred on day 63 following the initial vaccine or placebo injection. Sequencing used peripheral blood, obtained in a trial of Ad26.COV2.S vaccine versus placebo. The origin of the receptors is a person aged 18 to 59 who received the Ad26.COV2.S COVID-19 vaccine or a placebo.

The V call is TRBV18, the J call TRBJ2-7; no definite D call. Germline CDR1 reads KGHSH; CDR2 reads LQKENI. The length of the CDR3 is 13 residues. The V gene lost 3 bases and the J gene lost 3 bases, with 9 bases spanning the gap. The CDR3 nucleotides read TGTGCCAGCTCACCCCACGCTGGCTACGAGCAGTACTTC. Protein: CASSPHAGYEQYF. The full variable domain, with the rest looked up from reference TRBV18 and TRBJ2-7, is NAGVMQNPRHLVRRRGQEARLRCSPMKGHSHVYWYRQLPEEGLKFMVYLQKENIIDESGMPKERFSAEFPKEGPSILRIQQVVRGDSAAYFCASSPHAGYEQYFGPGTRLTVT.

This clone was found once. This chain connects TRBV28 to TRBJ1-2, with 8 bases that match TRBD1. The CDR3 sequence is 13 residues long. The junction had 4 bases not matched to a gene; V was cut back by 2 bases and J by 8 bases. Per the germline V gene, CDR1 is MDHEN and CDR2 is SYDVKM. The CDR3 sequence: CASSLQGARGYTF. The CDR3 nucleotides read TGTGCCAGCAGTTTACAGGGGGCGAGGGGCTACACCTTC.

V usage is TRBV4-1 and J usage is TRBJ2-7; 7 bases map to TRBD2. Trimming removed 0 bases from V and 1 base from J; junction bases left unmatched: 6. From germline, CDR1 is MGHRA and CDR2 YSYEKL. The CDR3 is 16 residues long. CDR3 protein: CASSQEGVAGSYEQYF. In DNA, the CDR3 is TGCGCCAGCAGCCAAGAAGGGGTAGCGGGTTCCTACGAGCAGTACTTC.

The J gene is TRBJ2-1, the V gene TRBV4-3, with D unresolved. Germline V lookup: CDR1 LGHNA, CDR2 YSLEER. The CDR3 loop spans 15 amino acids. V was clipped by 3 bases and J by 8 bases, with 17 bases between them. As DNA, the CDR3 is TGCGCCAGCAGCCAGTTGGCCACTTCGTGGGATGAGCAGTTCTTC. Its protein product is CASSQLATSWDEQFF.

CDR3 in DNA: TGTGCCACAAATAGCGGGAGGATGACAGATACGCAGTATTTT. It encodes CATNSGRMTDTQYF. This chain uses TRBV6-5 with TRBJ2-3; TRBD2 matches at 10 bases. The germline V gene has CDR1 MNHEY and CDR2 SVGAGI. J was trimmed by 3 bases and V by 10 bases; bases with no gene match: 7. This CDR3 region has 14 residues.

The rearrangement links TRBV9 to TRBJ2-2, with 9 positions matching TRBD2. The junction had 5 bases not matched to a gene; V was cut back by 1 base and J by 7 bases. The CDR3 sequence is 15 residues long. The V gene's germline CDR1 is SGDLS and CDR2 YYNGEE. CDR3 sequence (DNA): TGTGCCAGCAGCGTAAGCGGGAGGTCGGACGGGGAGCTGTTTTTT. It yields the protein CASSVSGRSDGELFF.

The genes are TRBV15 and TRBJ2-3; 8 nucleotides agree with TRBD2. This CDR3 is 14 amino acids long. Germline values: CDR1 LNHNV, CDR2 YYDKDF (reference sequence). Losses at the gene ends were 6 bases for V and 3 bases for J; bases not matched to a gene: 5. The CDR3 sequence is CATRKAGVTDTQYF. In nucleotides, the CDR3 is TGTGCCACCAGAAAAGCGGGAGTGACAGATACGCAGTATTTT.

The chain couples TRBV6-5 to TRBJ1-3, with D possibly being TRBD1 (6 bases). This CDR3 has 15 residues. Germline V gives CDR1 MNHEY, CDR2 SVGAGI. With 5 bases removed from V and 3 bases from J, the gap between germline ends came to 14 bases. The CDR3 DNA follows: TGTGCCAGCAGTCCTACAGGGTGGAGTGGAAACACCATATATTTT. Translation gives CASSPTGWSGNTIYF.

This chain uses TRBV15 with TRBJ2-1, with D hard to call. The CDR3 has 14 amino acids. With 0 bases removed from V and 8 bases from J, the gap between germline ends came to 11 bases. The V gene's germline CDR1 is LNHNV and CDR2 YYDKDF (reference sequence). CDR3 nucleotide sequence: TGTGCCACCAGCAGAGATCTAATGCGCTATGAGCAGTTCTTC. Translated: CATSRDLMRYEQFF. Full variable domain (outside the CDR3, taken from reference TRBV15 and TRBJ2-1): DAMVIQNPRYQVTQFGKPVTLSCSQTLNHNVMYWYQQKSSQAPKLLFHYYDKDFNNEADTPDNFQSRRPNTSFCFLDIRSPGLGDTAMYLCATSRDLMRYEQFFGPGTRLTVL.

The CDR3 DNA is TGTGCCATCAGTGATATGGGAGAGACCCAGTACTTC. It is translated as CAISDMGETQYF. The gene calls are TRBV10-3 and TRBJ2-5; no firm D call. V lost 3 bases and J 4 bases, leaving 6 bases between the germline ends. CDR3 length equals 12 residues. Germline V gene sequence: CDR1 ENHRY, CDR2 SYGVKD.

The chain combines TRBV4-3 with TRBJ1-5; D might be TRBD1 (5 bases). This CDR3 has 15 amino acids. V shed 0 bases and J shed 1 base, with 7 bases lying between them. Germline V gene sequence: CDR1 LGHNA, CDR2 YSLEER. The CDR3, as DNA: TGCGCCAGCAGCCAAGACCGGGACAGCAATCAGCCCCAGCATTTT. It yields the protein CASSQDRDSNQPQHF.

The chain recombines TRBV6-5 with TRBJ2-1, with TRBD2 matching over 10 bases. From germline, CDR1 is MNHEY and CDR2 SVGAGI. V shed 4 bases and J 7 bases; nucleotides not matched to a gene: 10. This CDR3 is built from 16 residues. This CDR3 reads CASSSLAGGSHNEQFF. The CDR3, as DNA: TGTGCCAGCAGTTCCTTAGCGGGAGGCTCTCATAATGAGCAGTTCTTC.

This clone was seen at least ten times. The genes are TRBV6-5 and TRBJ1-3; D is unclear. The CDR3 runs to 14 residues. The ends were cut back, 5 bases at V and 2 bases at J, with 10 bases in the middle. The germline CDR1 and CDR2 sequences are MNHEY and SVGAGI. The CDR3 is CASSPGATGNTIYF. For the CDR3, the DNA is TGTGCCAGCAGTCCCGGCGCTACTGGAAACACCATATATTTT.

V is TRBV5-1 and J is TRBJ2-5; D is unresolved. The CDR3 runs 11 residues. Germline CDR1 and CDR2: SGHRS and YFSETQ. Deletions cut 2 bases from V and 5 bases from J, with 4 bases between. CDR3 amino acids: CASSFRETQYF. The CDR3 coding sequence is TGCGCCAGCAGCTTCAGGGAGACCCAGTACTTC. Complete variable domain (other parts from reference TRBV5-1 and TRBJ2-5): KAGVTQTPRYLIKTRGQQVTLSCSPISGHRSVSWYQQTPGQGLQFLFEYFSETQRNKGNFPGRFSGRQFSNSRSEMNVSTLELGDSALYLCASSFRETQYFGPGTRLLVL.

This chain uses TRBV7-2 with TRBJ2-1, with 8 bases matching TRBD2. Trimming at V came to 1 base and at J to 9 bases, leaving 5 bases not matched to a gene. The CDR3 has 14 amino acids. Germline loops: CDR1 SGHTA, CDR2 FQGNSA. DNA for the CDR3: TGTGCCAGCAGCTTAGGACTAGCGACGGGTGAGCAGTTCTTC. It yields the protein CASSLGLATGEQFF.

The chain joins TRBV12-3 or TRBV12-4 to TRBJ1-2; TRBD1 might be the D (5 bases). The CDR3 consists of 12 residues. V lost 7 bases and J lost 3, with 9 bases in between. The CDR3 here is CASTPGDYGYTF. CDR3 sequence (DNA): TGTGCCAGCACCCCGGGGGACTATGGCTACACCTTC.

This CDR3 reads CASSRYSGSSYEQYF. The DNA of the CDR3 is TGTGCCAGCAGCAGATATAGCGGGAGTTCCTACGAGCAGTACTTC. The rearrangement links TRBV7-2 to TRBJ2-7; 9 positions agree with TRBD2. CDR1 and CDR2 from the germline V gene are SGHTA and FQGNSA. The CDR3 totals 15 residues. J lost 1 base, V lost 5 bases, and 6 bases had no gene match.

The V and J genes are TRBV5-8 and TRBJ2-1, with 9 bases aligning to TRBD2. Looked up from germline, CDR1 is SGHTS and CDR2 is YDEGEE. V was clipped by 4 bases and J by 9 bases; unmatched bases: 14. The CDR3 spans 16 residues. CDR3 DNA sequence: TGTGCCAGCAGCACGCCGGGACTAGCCTTCTCCCGTGAGCAGTTCTTC. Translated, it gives CASSTPGLAFSREQFF.

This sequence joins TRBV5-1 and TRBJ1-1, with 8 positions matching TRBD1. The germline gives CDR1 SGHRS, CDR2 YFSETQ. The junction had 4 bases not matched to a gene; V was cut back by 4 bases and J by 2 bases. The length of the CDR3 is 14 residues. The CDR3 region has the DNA TGCGCCAGCAGCCCGACAGGGGCAAACACTGAAGCTTTCTTT. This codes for CASSPTGANTEAFF.

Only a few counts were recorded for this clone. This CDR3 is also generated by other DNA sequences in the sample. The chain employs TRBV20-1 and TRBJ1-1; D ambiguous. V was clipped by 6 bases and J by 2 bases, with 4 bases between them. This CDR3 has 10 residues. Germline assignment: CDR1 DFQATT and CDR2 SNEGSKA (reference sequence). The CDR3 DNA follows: TGCAGTGCCGTAAACACTGAAGCTTTCTTT. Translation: CSAVNTEAFF.

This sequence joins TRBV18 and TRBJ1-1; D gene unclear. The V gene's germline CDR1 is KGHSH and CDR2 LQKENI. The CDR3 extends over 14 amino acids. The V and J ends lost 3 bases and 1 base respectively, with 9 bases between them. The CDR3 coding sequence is TGTGCCAGCTCACCCGCGGGCCGGAACACTGAAGCTTTCTTT. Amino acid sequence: CASSPAGRNTEAFF.

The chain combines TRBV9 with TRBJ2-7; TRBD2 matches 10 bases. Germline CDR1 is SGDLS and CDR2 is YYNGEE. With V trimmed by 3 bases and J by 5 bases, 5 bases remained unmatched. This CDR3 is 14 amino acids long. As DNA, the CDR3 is TGTGCCAGCAGCGCGAGCGGGAGGGGGAACGAGCAGTACTTC. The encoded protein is CASSASGRGNEQYF.

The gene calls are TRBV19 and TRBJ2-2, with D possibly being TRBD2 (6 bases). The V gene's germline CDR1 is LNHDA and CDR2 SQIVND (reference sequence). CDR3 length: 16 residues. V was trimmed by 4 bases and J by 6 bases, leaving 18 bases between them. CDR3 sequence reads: CASSTLGPGGPGELFF. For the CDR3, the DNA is TGTGCCAGTAGTACCTTGGGACCCGGAGGGCCCGGGGAGCTGTTTTTT.

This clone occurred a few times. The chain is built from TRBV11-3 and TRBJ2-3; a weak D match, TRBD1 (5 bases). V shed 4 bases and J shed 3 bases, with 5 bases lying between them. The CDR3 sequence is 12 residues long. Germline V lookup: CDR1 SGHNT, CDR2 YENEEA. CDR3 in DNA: TGTGCCAGCAGCTGGACAACAGATACGCAGTATTTT. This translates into CASSWTTDTQYF.

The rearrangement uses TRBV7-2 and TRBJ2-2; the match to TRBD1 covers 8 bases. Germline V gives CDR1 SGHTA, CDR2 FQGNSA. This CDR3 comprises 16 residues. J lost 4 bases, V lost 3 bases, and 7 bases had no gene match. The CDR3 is CASSFTGGAGTGELFF. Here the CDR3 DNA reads TGTGCCAGCAGCTTTACAGGGGGTGCTGGCACCGGGGAGCTGTTTTTT.